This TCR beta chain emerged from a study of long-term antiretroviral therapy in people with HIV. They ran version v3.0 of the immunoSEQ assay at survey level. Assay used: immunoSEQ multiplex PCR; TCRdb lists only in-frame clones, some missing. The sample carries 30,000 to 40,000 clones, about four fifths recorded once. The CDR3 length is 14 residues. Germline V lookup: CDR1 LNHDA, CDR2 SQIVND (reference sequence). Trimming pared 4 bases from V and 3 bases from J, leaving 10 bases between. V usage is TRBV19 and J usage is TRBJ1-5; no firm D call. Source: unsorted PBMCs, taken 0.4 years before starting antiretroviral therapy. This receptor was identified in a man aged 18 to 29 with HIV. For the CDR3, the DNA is TGTGCCAGTAGTAAGCGGGGATCCAATCAGCCCCAGCATTTT. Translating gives CASSKRGSNQPQHF.